The clone carrying this T cell receptor beta chain showed up many times. The PCR ran on 60 Vbeta and 13 Jbeta primers. TCRdb's table, derived via immunoSEQ multiplex PCR, lists solely in-frame clones and lacks some. The sample holds 150,000 to 200,000 clones, roughly 60% seen once. This sample was taken from a study of cytomegalovirus exposure and HLA in healthy donors. The sequencing input was PBMCs. This TCR was sampled from a man between 40 and 49 years old in good health and CMV-seronegative.

The CDR3 here is CSGEQGEKLFF. The CDR3 nucleotides read TGCAGCGGGGAACAGGGTGAAAAACTGTTTTTT. This rearrangement joins TRBV29-1 to TRBJ1-4; tentative D call: TRBD1 (6 bases). Between the trimmed V and J ends, which lost 7 bases and 7 bases, there was a span of 10 bases. The CDR3 totals 11 residues. Germline loops: CDR1 SQVTM, CDR2 ANQGSEA.